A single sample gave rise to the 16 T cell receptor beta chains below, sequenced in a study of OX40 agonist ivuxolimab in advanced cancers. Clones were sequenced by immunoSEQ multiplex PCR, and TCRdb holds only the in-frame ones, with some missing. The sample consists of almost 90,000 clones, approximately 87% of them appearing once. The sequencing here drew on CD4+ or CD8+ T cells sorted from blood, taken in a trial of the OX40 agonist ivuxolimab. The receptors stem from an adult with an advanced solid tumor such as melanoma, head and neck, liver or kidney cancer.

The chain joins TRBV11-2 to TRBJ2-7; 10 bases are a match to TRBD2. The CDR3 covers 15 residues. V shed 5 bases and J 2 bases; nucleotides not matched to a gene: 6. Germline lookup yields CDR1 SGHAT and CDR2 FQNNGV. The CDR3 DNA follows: TGTGCCAGCAGCCGCGTCAGCGGGAGGGCCTACGAGCAGTACTTC. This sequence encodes CASSRVSGRAYEQYF.

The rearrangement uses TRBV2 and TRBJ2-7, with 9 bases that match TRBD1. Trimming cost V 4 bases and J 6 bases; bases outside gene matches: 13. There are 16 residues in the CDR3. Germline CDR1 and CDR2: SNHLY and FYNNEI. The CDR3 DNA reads TGTGCCAGCAGTGGCCGGTCATCCGGGACAGGGACCGAGCAGTACTTC. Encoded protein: CASSGRSSGTGTEQYF.

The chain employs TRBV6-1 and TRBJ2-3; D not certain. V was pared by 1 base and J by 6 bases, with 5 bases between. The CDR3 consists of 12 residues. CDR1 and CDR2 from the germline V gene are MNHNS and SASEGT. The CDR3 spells CASSEVRDTQYF. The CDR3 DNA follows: TGTGCCAGCAGTGAAGTCCGGGATACGCAGTATTTT.

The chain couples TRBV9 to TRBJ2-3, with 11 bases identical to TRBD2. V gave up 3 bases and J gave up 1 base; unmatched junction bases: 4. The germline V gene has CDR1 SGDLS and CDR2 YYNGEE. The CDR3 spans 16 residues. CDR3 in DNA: TGTGCCAGCAGCGCATTACTAGCGGGGGGCACAGATACGCAGTATTTT. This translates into CASSALLAGGTDTQYF.

The CDR3 loop is CASSRDTEAFF. DNA for the CDR3: TGTGCCAGCTCTAGGGACACTGAAGCTTTCTTT. The chain is built from TRBV6-5 and TRBJ1-1; no reliable D call. From germline, CDR1 is MNHEY and CDR2 SVGAGI. V lost 8 bases to trimming and J lost 3 bases, with 7 bases between them. This CDR3 region has 11 residues.

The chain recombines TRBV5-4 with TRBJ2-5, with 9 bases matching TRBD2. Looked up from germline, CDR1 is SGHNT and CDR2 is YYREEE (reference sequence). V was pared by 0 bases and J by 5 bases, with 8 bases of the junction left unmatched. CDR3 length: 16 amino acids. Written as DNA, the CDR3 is TGTGCCAGCAGCTTGGGGGGCGGGAGGGCCCCGGAGACCCAGTACTTC. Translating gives CASSLGGGRAPETQYF.

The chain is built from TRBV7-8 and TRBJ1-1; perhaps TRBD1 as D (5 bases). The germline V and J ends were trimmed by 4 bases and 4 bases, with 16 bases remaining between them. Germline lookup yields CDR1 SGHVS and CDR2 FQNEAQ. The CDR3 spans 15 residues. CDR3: CASSWFQGGGTEAFF. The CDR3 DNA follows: TGTGCCAGCAGCTGGTTTCAGGGCGGGGGCACTGAAGCTTTCTTT. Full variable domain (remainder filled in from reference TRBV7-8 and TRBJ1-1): GAGVSQSPRYKVAKRGQDVALRCDPISGHVSLFWYQQALGQGPEFLTYFQNEAQLDKSGLPSDRFFAERPEGSVSTLKIQRTQQEDSAVYLCASSWFQGGGTEAFFGQGTRLTVV.

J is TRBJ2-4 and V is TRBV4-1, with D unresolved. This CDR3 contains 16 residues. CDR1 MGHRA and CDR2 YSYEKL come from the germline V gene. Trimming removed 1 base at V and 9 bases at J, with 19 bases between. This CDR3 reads CASSQVQDFAKGIQYF. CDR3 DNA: TGCGCCAGCAGCCAAGTGCAGGATTTCGCCAAGGGCATTCAGTACTTC.

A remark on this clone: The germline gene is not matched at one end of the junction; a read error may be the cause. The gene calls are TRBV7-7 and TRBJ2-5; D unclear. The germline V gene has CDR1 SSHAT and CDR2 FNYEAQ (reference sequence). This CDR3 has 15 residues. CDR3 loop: CASSLKWTVVETQYF. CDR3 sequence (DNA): TGTGCTAGCAGCTTAAAGTGGACGGTGGTAGAGACCCAGTACTTC. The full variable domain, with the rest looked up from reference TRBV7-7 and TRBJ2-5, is GAGVSQSPRYKVTKRGQDVTLRCDPISSHATLYWYQQALGQGPEFLTYFNYEAQPDKSGLPSDRFSAERPEGSISTLTIQRTEQRDSAMYRCASSLKWTVVETQYFGPGTRLLVL.

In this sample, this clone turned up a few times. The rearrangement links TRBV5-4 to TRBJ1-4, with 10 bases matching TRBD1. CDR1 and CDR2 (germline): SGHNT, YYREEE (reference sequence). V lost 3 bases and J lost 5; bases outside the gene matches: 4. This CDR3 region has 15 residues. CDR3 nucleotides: TGTGCCAGCAGCTCGGCGGGACAGGGGAATGAAAAACTGTTTTTT. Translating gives CASSSAGQGNEKLFF.

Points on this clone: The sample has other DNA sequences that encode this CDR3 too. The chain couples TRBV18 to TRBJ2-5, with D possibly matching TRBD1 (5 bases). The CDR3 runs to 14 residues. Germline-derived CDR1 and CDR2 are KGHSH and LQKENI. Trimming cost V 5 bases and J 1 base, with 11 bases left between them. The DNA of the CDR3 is TGTGCCAGCTCATTAGACAGAGTCCAAGAGACCCAGTACTTC. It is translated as CASSLDRVQETQYF.

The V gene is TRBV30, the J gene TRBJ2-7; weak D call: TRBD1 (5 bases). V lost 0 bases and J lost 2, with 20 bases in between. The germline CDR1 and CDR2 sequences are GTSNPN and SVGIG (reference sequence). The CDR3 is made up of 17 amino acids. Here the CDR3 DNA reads TGTGCCTGGAGTGTAGGGCCTAGATCCAGGGTCGCCTACGAGCAGTACTTC. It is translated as CAWSVGPRSRVAYEQYF.

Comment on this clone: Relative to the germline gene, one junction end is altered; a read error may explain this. The CDR3 spells CASGRSLSGSEGLF. The CDR3 DNA reads as TGTGCCAGCGGTAGGTCCCTTAGCGGGAGTGAAGGCCTCTTC. The genes are TRBV2 and TRBJ2-1; 9 nucleotides match TRBD2. The germline V gene has CDR1 SNHLY and CDR2 FYNNEI. This CDR3 is built from 14 residues. Looking up the rest from reference TRBV2 and TRBJ2-1 gives the full variable domain: EPEVTQTPSHQVTQMGQEVILRCVPISNHLYFYWYRQILGQKVEFLVSFYNNEISEKSEIFDDQFSVERPDGSNFTLKIRSTKLEDSAMYFCASGRSLSGSEGLFGPGTRLTVL.

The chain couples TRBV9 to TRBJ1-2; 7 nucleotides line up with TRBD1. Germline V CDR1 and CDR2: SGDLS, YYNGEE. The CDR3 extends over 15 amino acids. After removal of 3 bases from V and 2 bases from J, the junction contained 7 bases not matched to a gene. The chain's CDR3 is CASSARQGSNYGYTF. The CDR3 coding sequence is TGTGCCAGCAGCGCCCGACAGGGTTCCAACTATGGCTACACCTTC.

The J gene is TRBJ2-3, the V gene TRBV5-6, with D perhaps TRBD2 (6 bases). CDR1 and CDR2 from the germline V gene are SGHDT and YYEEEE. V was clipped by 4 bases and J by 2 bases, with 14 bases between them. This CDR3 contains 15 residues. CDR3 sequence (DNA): TGTGCCAGCAGCGGGGGACTCCGCTTCACAGATACGCAGTATTTT. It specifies CASSGGLRFTDTQYF.

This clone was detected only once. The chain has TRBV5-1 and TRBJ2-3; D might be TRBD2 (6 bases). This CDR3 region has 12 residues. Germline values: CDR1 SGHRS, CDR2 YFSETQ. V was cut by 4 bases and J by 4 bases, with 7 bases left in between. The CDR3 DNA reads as TGCGCCAGCAGCGGGGGGTCAGATACGCAGTATTTT. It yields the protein CASSGGSDTQYF.